Listed below are T cell receptor beta chains from one sample, sequenced in a study of T-cell reconstitution after alpha-beta-depleted transplantation in children. Using its own MiXCR run on the PCR reads, TCRdb lists one record per CDR3 protein. The sample includes a few hundred thousand distinct CDR3 sequences, around 10% of them seen just once. The input for sequencing was peripheral blood, taken 180 days after TCRalphabeta/CD19-depleted stem cell transplant. The receptors come from a male patient under 10 years old who had a stem cell transplant for chronic granulomatous disease, so the T cells may come from the graft donor. Both conserved end residues are part of each CDR3. The order of the fields is J gene, D gene, clone size, V gene, CDR3 DNA, CDR3 protein. The D gene is left open where the match is weak. A row's size may be missing; if present it is once, few, many or a size class.

J: TRBJ1-1; D: NA; size: NA; V: TRBV24-1; DNA: TGTGCCACCAGTGATTTAGGTTTAGAACGACAAAGCAACACTGAAGCTTTCTTT; CDR3: CATSDLGLERQSNTEAFF
J: TRBJ2-1; D: TRBD2; size: once; V: TRBV18; DNA: TGTGCCAGCTCACGCTCCGGGACTAGCCATGAGCAGTTCTTC; CDR3: CASSRSGTSHEQFF
J: TRBJ2-1; D: TRBD1; size: NA; V: TRBV20-1; DNA: TGCTGCGCTAGAGATCCCGGCTCGACAGGGGGAAATGAGCAGTTCTTC; CDR3: CCARDPGSTGGNEQFF
J: TRBJ2-7; D: NA; size: many; V: TRBV29-1; DNA: TGCAGCGTTGGTTGGGCTTACGAGCAGTACTTC; CDR3: CSVGWAYEQYF
J: TRBJ2-1; D: NA; size: many; V: TRBV4-3; DNA: TGCGCCAGCAGCCAAGAATCACAATACAATGAGCAGTTCTTC; CDR3: CASSQESQYNEQFF
J: TRBJ1-4; D: NA; size: NA; V: TRBV28; DNA: TGTGCCAGCAGTTCGACCGCAAAACTGTTTTTT; CDR3: CASSSTAKLFF
J: TRBJ2-5; D: TRBD1; size: many; V: TRBV6-5; DNA: TGTGCCAGCAGTTACGGGACAGTCAGGGGGGAGACCCAGTACTTC; CDR3: CASSYGTVRGETQYF
J: TRBJ1-1; D: NA; size: many; V: TRBV6-1; DNA: TGTGCCAGCAAATGGGACTTGAACACTGAAGCTTTCTTT; CDR3: CASKWDLNTEAFF
J: TRBJ2-1; D: NA; size: many; V: TRBV20-1; DNA: TGCAGTGCTATCTCGGCCCCGTTAGCGCAGTTCTTC; CDR3: CSAISAPLAQFF
J: TRBJ1-2; D: NA; size: many; V: TRBV29-1; DNA: TGCAGCGTAGATGGACAGAACTATGGCTACACCTTC; CDR3: CSVDGQNYGYTF